Given below is one T cell receptor (beta chain) in context. Its antigen is as yet unknown. Measured with immunoSEQ multiplex PCR; TCRdb has only the in-frame clones, and not every one. Altogether around 140,000 clones are present, approximately 91% being singletons, with the ten largest covering 5% to 5.5%. CDR1 and CDR2 from the germline V gene are SNHLY and FYNNEI. V was pared by 7 bases and J by 0 bases, with 16 bases between. The CDR3 has 16 amino acids. This specimen comes from a study of T cell responses to AZD1222 COVID-19 vaccine. Study results and caveats: The donors showed a predominance of white British ancestry and of females, with possible underestimation of clonal diversity.

The TCR originated in an adult who received the MenACWY meningococcal vaccine as a control. This chain connects TRBV2 to TRBJ1-3; TRBD1 might be the D (5 bases). This material consisted of peripheral blood, taken 28 days after the second dose of the MenACWY control vaccine. CDR3 loop: CASNLAGGNSGNTIYF. In DNA, the CDR3 is TGTGCCAGCAATTTGGCCGGGGGGAACTCTGGAAACACCATATATTTT.